One sample yielded the 24 T cell receptor beta chains listed below, sequenced in a study of neurological immune-mediated disorders. TCRdb processed the 5' RACE reads anew with MiXCR; each CDR3 protein has one entry. The table has about 84,000 distinct CDR3 sequences, 3.5% to 4.5% seen once; the top ten hold 5% to 6%. Time point specified: longitudinal time-point 3. The sample consisted of PBMCs. The origin of the receptors is a woman aged 60-75 years with multiple sclerosis.

This clonotype was found many times. This chain links TRBV29-1 with TRBJ2-7, with a possible D match to TRBD2 (7 bases). Germline-derived CDR1 and CDR2 are SQVTM and ANQGSEA. V lost 7 bases and J 2 bases, leaving 12 bases between the germline ends. This CDR3 is built from 12 residues. CDR3 in DNA: TGCAGCGCGGGGGGCGGCACCTACGAGCAGTACTTC. Protein product: CSAGGGTYEQYF.

This clonotype occurred many times. This rearrangement joins TRBV20-1 to TRBJ2-3; 9 bases are a match to TRBD1. The V and J ends lost 7 bases and 1 base, in that order; junction bases with no gene match: 18. CDR1 is DFQATT and CDR2 is SNEGSKA in the germline V gene (reference sequence). The CDR3 is 18 amino acids. In nucleotides, the CDR3 is TGCAGTGGGAGGAAGACAGGGGGTACAACAGCCGGCACAGATACGCAGTATTTT. Translating gives CSGRKTGGTTAGTDTQYF.

The table lists this clonotype with many counts. This chain links TRBV5-1 with TRBJ1-1; a weak D match, TRBD1 (5 bases). Trimming cost V 5 bases and J 5 bases, with 10 bases left between them. Germline CDR1 is SGHRS and CDR2 is YFSETQ. The CDR3 spans 12 residues. CDR3 nucleotides: TGCGCCAGCAGAGCGTGGGGGACTGAAGCTTTCTTT. Translation gives CASRAWGTEAFF.

This clonotype has ten or more counts. CDR3 in amino acids: CASSYGQGDYYGYTF. In nucleotides, the CDR3 is TGCGCCAGCAGCTACGGACAGGGAGATTACTATGGCTACACCTTC. The chain employs TRBV5-1 and TRBJ1-2; TRBD1 matches 8 bases. V shed 3 bases and J 3 bases; nucleotides not matched to a gene: 7. The CDR3 runs 15 residues. Germline values: CDR1 SGHRS, CDR2 YFSETQ.

This clonotype appeared many times. The gene calls are TRBV25-1 and TRBJ2-5, with a tentative D call TRBD1 (5 bases). Germline values: CDR1 MGHDK, CDR2 SYGVNS. This CDR3 contains 15 residues. Trimming took off 1 base at V and 5 bases at J, with 14 bases between the two ends. The CDR3 spells CASSEFGWGRETQYF. CDR3 nucleotide sequence: TGTGCCAGCAGTGAATTCGGATGGGGCCGTGAGACCCAGTACTTC. The entire variable domain, with the rest obtained from reference TRBV25-1 and TRBJ2-5, is as follows: EADIYQTPRYLVIGTGKKITLECSQTMGHDKMYWYQQDPGMELHLIHYSYGVNSTEKGDLSSESTVSRIRTEHFPLTLESARPSHTSQYLCASSEFGWGRETQYFGPGTRLLVL.

This clonotype came up many times. The CDR3 spells CASSLVVGHTDTQYF. CDR3 coding DNA: TGCGCCAGCAGCTTGGTGGTGGGTCACACAGATACGCAGTATTTT. The gene calls are TRBV5-1 and TRBJ2-3; D is uncertain. CDR1 and CDR2 (germline): SGHRS, YFSETQ. The CDR3 contains 15 residues. V was clipped by 0 bases and J by 2 bases, with 10 bases between them.

The table lists this clonotype with many counts. The chain is built from TRBV5-8 and TRBJ2-1, with 7 bases that match TRBD1. Germline-derived CDR1 and CDR2 are SGHTS and YDEGEE. Trimming cost V 4 bases and J 10 bases; bases outside gene matches: 11. This CDR3 has 14 residues. The CDR3 loop is CASSTPLLGGEQFF. The DNA of the CDR3 is TGTGCCAGCAGCACTCCCCTATTAGGGGGCGAGCAGTTCTTC.

This clonotype was counted ten times or more. The rearrangement uses TRBV7-9 and TRBJ2-1; D assignment may be TRBD1 or TRBD2 (5 bases each). Germline V gene data show CDR1 as SEHNR and CDR2 as FQNEAQ (reference sequence). Trimming took 5 bases from V and 4 from J, leaving 15 bases between them. The CDR3 is 15 residues long. The CDR3 loop is CASSPGTVVYNEQFF. The CDR3 nucleotides read TGTGCCAGCAGCCCCGGGACGGTGGTATACAATGAGCAGTTCTTC.

This clonotype was recorded many times. The chain recombines TRBV28 with TRBJ2-3; no reliable D call. V lost 5 bases and J lost 2, with 26 bases in between. Germline V lookup: CDR1 MDHEN, CDR2 SYDVKM. The CDR3 consists of 19 residues. CDR3 amino acids: CASSPIPPGRSGYTDTQYF. CDR3 nucleotide sequence: TGTGCCAGCAGTCCCATACCCCCGGGCAGGTCGGGTTACACAGATACGCAGTATTTT.

The sample holds many counts of this clonotype. This chain links TRBV5-6 with TRBJ1-2; 9 bases map to TRBD1. Losses at the gene ends were 3 bases for V and 8 bases for J; bases not matched to a gene: 11. This CDR3 contains 15 residues. Germline CDR1 reads SGHDT; CDR2 reads YYEEEE. The CDR3 region has the DNA TGTGCCAGCAGCTCGACAGGGGGAAAGCTGTTGGGCTACACCTTC. Its translation is CASSSTGGKLLGYTF.

This clonotype was counted many times. The chain uses TRBV4-2 and TRBJ2-5; 8 nucleotides match TRBD1. The CDR3 consists of 14 residues. The V gene end was trimmed by 1 base and the J gene end by 9 bases; junction bases not matched to a gene: 7. Germline V CDR1 and CDR2: LGHNA, YNFKEQ. The CDR3 DNA follows: TGTGCCAGCAGCCAAGGGACAGGGACGGTGGCCCAGTACTTC. Residues: CASSQGTGTVAQYF.

This clonotype is medium-sized within its sample. This chain links TRBV15 with TRBJ2-3; D perhaps matches TRBD1 (6 bases). This CDR3 contains 10 residues. Trimming removed 3 bases from V and 15 bases from J, with 10 bases in between. Germline values: CDR1 LNHNV, CDR2 YYDKDF (reference sequence). The CDR3 spells CATSRDRLYF. The CDR3 DNA is TGTGCCACCAGCAGGGACAGACTTTATTTT.

This clonotype was counted ten times or more. The chain combines TRBV2 with TRBJ1-2; 7 positions match TRBD1. V dropped 7 bases and J dropped 0; count of bases not matched to a gene: 5. The CDR3 loop spans 14 amino acids. The V gene's germline CDR1 is SNHLY and CDR2 FYNNEI. CDR3 DNA sequence: TGTGCCAGCAAGCGGGACAGCGCTAACTATGGCTACACCTTC. It encodes CASKRDSANYGYTF.

This clonotype has ten or more counts. V and J are TRBV7-6 and TRBJ1-6; no clear D. The germline V and J ends were trimmed by 5 bases and 8 bases, with 13 bases remaining between them. The germline V gene encodes CDR1 SGHVS and CDR2 FNYEAQ. The CDR3 loop spans 14 amino acids. The CDR3 is CASSPLGGHSPLHF. Written as DNA, the CDR3 is TGTGCCAGCAGCCCCCTCGGCGGACATTCACCCCTCCACTTT. The full variable domain, completed using reference TRBV7-6 and TRBJ1-6, is GAGVSQSPRYKVTKRGQDVALRCDPISGHVSLYWYRQALGQGPEFLTYFNYEAQQDKSGLPNDRFSAERPEGSISTLTIQRTEQRDSAMYRCASSPLGGHSPLHFGNGTRLTVT.

This clonotype was seen many times. The chain recombines TRBV9 with TRBJ1-2, with D uncertain. Germline CDR1 reads SGDLS; CDR2 reads YYNGEE. V lost 3 bases and J 3 bases, leaving 9 bases between the germline ends. The CDR3 extends over 13 amino acids. The CDR3 region has the DNA TGTGCCAGCAGCGCTGCTGGGGACTATGGCTACACCTTC. It yields the protein CASSAAGDYGYTF.

This clonotype occurred many times. The genes are TRBV11-2 and TRBJ2-5, with D possibly TRBD1 on 6 matching bases. V lost 1 base, J lost 4 bases, and 16 bases lay in between. Germline-derived CDR1 and CDR2 are SGHAT and FQNNGV. This CDR3 is 16 amino acids long. The CDR3 region is CASSLGSRSGVETQYF. CDR3 nucleotide sequence: TGTGCCAGCAGCTTAGGGTCGCGGTCAGGGGTAGAGACCCAGTACTTC.

This clonotype was observed at least ten times. The chain recombines TRBV20-1 with TRBJ1-2; 8 bases are shared with TRBD1. Germline V gene sequence: CDR1 DFQATT, CDR2 SNEGSKA (reference sequence). The CDR3 runs 14 residues. The J segment lost 0 bases and the V segment lost 6 bases, leaving 6 bases of the junction unmatched. The CDR3 DNA sequence: TGCAGTGCAAACACAGGGGGAACTAACTATGGCTACACCTTC. This translates into CSANTGGTNYGYTF.

In this sample, this clonotype turned up many times. The rearrangement links TRBV4-1 to TRBJ1-1, with D hard to call. Trimming took off 4 bases at V and 1 base at J, with 16 bases between the two ends. The CDR3 is 16 residues long. Per germline, CDR1 MGHRA and CDR2 YSYEKL. The CDR3 DNA is TGCGCCAGCAGCCTCCACCCGGGCCAGCCGAACACTGAAGCTTTCTTT. Translation: CASSLHPGQPNTEAFF.

The sample holds many counts of this clonotype. The CDR3 nucleotides are TGTGCCAGCTCACCATTGGACAGCGAAGCTTTCTTT. Protein sequence: CASSPLDSEAFF. The chain carries TRBV18 and TRBJ1-1; TRBD1 is a possible D gene (6 bases). V was cut by 2 bases and J by 8 bases, with 9 bases left in between. From germline, CDR1 is KGHSH and CDR2 LQKENI. The CDR3 contains 12 residues.

In its sample, this clonotype was seen many times. The chain carries TRBV5-1 and TRBJ2-3; 7 nucleotides line up with TRBD2. V was pared by 3 bases and J by 6 bases, with 7 bases of the junction left unmatched. Germline V lookup: CDR1 SGHRS, CDR2 YFSETQ. The CDR3 spans 14 residues. In nucleotides, the CDR3 is TGCGCCAGCAGCTCCGGACTAGTTTGGGATACGCAGTATTTT. It specifies CASSSGLVWDTQYF. The full variable domain, its missing parts supplied by reference TRBV5-1 and TRBJ2-3, is KAGVTQTPRYLIKTRGQQVTLSCSPISGHRSVSWYQQTPGQGLQFLFEYFSETQRNKGNFPGRFSGRQFSNSRSEMNVSTLELGDSALYLCASSSGLVWDTQYFGPGTRLTVL.

This clonotype occurred many times. The chain combines TRBV12-3 or TRBV12-4 with TRBJ1-1; D gene unclear. The CDR3 is 15 amino acids. V was trimmed by 2 bases and J by 0 bases, leaving 10 bases between them. The CDR3 loop is CASSLTTVMNTEAFF. CDR3 nucleotide sequence: TGTGCCAGCAGTTTAACTACAGTCATGAACACTGAAGCTTTCTTT.

This clonotype was counted ten times or more. The chain is built from TRBV6-5 and TRBJ2-1, with TRBD1 identical over 9 bases. V lost 4 bases and J lost 6; bases outside the gene matches: 7. There are 15 residues in the CDR3. Germline CDR1 is MNHEY and CDR2 is SVGAGI. In DNA, the CDR3 is TGTGCCAGCAGTTCTTCCGGGACAGGGAGCAATGAGCAGTTCTTC. Residues: CASSSSGTGSNEQFF.

This clonotype was seen a handful of times. This sequence joins TRBV12-3 or TRBV12-4 and TRBJ2-5; 9 bases line up with TRBD2. J was trimmed by 7 bases and V by 4 bases; bases with no gene match: 19. CDR3 length: 18 residues. This CDR3 reads CASSSTMRGGPTSWTQYF. The CDR3 DNA reads TGTGCCAGCAGTTCCACTATGCGGGGGGGCCCGACGTCATGGACCCAGTACTTC.

This clonotype was observed at least ten times. The CDR3 protein is CSANDRGSEKLFF. The DNA for the CDR3 is TGCAGTGCTAACGACAGGGGAAGTGAAAAACTGTTTTTT. The J gene is TRBJ1-4, the V gene TRBV20-1, with 8 bases fitting TRBD1. This CDR3 spans 13 amino acids. Germline CDR1 and CDR2: DFQATT and SNEGSKA (reference sequence). V dropped 4 bases and J dropped 7; count of bases not matched to a gene: 5.